The clone carrying this T cell receptor beta chain is classed as medium-sized. Its antigen is not known. This sample stems from a study of liver allograft versus peripheral blood T cells. About the research overall: Peripheral blood of the recipients supplied T cell receptor repertoires that were compared with those in transplanted livers. Findings and caveats of the study: Intra-allograft T cell receptor repertoires in the liver reportedly differed from peripheral blood repertoires.

TCRdb independently ran MiXCR on the reads; one entry per CDR3 protein. The sample includes about 3,800 distinct CDR3 sequences, around 15% of them seen just once. Germline CDR1 and CDR2: MNHEY and SVGEGT. This CDR3 has 12 residues. Between the trimmed V and J ends, which lost 4 bases and 7 bases, there was a span of 8 bases. The chain joins TRBV6-2 or TRBV6-3 to TRBJ2-1; D remains ambiguous. The receptor's source is a human patient who had a liver transplant. Part of the T cells may come from the graft donor. The CDR3 protein is CASSLGSNEQFF. In DNA, the CDR3 is TGTGCCAGCAGTTTGGGCAGTAATGAGCAGTTCTTC.